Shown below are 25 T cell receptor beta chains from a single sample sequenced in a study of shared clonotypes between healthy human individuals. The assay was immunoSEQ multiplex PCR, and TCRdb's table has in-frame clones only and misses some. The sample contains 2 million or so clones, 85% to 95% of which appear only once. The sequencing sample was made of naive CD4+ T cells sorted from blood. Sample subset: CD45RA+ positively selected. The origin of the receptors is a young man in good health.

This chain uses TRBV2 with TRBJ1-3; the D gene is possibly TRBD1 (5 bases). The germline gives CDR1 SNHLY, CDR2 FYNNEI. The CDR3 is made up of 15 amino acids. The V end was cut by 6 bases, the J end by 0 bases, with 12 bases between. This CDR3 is CASRRTQGSGNTIYF. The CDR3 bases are TGTGCCAGCAGACGGACCCAGGGCTCTGGAAACACCATATATTTT.

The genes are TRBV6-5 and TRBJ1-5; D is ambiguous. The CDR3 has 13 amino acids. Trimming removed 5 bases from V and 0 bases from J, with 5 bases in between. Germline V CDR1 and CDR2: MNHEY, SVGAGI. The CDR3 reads CASSKNSNQPQHF. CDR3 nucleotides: TGTGCCAGCAGTAAAAATAGCAATCAGCCCCAGCATTTT.

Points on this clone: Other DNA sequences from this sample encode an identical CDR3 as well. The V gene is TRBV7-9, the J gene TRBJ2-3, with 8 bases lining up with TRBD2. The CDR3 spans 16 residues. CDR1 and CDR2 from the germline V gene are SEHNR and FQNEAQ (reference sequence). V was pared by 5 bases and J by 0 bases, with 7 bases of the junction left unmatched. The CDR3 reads CASSPPGTRSTDTQYF. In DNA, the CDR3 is TGTGCCAGCAGCCCTCCCGGGACTAGGAGCACAGATACGCAGTATTTT.

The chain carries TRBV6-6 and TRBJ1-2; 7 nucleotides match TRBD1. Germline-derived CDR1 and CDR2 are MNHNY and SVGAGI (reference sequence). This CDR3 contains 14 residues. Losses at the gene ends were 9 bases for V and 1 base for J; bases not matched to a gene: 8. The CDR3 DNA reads TGTGCCAGTAGACAGGGCTCATATAACTATGGCTACACCTTC. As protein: CASRQGSYNYGYTF.

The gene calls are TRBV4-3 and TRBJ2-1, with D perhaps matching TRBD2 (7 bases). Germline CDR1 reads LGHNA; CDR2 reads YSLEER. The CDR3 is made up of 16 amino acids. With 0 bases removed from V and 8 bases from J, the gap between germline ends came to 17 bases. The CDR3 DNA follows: TGCGCCAGCAGCCAAGATTTGGGGGGGCGCGGCGATGAGCAGTTCTTC. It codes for CASSQDLGGRGDEQFF.

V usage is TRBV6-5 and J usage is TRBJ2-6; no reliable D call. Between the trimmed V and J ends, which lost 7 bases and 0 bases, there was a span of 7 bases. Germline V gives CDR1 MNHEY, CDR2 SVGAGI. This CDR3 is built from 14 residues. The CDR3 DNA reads TGTGCCAGCACCGGCATCTCTGGGGCCAACGTCCTGACTTTC. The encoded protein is CASTGISGANVLTF.

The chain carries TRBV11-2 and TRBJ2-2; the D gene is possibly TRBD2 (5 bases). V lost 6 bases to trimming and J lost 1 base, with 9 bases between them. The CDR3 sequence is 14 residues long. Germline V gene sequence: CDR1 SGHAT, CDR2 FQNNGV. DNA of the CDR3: TGTGCCAGCAGAAGCGGACTGAACACCGGGGAGCTGTTTTTT. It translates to CASRSGLNTGELFF.

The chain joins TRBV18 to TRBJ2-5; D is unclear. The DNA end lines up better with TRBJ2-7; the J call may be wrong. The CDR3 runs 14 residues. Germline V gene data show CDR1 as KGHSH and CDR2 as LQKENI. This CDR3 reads CASSPQGNSYEQYF. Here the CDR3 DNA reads TGTGCCAGCTCACCACAGGGCAACTCCTACGAGCAGTACTTC.

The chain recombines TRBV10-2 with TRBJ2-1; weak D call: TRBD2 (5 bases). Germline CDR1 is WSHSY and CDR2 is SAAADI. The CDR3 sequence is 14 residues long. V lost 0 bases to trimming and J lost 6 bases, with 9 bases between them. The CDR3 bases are TGCGCCAGCAGTGAGTCGGGAGCCGGCAATGAGCAGTTCTTC. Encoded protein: CASSESGAGNEQFF.

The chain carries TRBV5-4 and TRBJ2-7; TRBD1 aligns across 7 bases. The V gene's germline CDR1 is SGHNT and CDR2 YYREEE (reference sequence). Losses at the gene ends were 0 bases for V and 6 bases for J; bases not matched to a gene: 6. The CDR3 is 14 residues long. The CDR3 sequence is CASSLDRGLSEQYF. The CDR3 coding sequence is TGTGCCAGCAGCTTGGACAGGGGCCTTAGCGAGCAGTACTTC.

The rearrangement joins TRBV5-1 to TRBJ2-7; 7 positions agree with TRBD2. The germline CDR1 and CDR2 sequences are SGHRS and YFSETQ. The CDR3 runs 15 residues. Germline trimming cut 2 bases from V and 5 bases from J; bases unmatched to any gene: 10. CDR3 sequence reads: CASSFGSSGSHEQYF. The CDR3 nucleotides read TGCGCCAGCAGCTTCGGCAGTAGCGGGTCCCACGAGCAGTACTTC. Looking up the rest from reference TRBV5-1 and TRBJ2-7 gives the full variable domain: KAGVTQTPRYLIKTRGQQVTLSCSPISGHRSVSWYQQTPGQGLQFLFEYFSETQRNKGNFPGRFSGRQFSNSRSEMNVSTLELGDSALYLCASSFGSSGSHEQYFGPGTRLTVT.

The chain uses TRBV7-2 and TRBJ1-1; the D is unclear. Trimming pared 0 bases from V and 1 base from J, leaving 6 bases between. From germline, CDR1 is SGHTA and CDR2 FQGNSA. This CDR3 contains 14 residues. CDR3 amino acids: CASSLARRNTEAFF. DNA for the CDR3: TGTGCCAGCAGCTTAGCGCGCAGGAACACTGAAGCTTTCTTT.

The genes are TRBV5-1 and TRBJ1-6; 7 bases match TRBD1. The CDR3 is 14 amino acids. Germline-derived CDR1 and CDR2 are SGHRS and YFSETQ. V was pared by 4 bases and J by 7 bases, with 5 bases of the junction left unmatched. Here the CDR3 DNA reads TGCGCCAGCAGCCCTGACAGGGTCAATTCACCCCTCCACTTT. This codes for CASSPDRVNSPLHF.

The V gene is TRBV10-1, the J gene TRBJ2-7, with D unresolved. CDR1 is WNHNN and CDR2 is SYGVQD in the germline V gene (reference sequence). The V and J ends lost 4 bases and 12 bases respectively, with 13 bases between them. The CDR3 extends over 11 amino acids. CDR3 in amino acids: CASSVERARYF. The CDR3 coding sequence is TGCGCCAGCAGTGTAGAAAGGGCCAGGTACTTC.

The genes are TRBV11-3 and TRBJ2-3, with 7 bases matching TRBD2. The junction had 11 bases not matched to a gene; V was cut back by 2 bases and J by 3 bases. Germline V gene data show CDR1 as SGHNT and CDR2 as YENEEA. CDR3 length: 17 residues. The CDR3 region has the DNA TGTGCCAGCAGCTTAACGCGCGGGAGTGGGGGGACAGATACGCAGTATTTT. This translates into CASSLTRGSGGTDTQYF. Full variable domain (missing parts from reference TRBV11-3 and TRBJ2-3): EAGVVQSPRYKIIEKKQPVAFWCNPISGHNTLYWYLQNLGQGPELLIRYENEEAVDDSQLPKDRFSAERLKGVDSTLKIQPAELGDSAVYLCASSLTRGSGGTDTQYFGPGTRLTVL.

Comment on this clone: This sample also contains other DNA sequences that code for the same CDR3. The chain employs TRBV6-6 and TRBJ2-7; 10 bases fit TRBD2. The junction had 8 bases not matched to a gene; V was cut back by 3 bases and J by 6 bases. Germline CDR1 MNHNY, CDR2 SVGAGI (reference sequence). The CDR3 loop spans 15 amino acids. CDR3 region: CASSYGTSGDGEQYF. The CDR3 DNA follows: TGTGCCAGCAGTTATGGAACTAGCGGGGATGGCGAGCAGTACTTC.

The CDR3 spells CASSFRTGDSPLHF. CDR3 in DNA: TGTGCCAGCAGCTTTCGGACAGGAGATTCACCCCTCCACTTT. The J gene is TRBJ1-6, the V gene TRBV7-2; 7 bases line up with TRBD1. The CDR3 covers 14 residues. V shed 3 bases and J 8 bases; nucleotides not matched to a gene: 4. The germline gives CDR1 SGHTA, CDR2 FQGNSA.

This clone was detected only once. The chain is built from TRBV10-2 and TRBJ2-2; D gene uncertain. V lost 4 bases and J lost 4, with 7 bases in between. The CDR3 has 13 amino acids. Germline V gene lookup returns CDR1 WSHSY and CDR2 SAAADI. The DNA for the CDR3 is TGCGCCAGCAGTGTATTCCCCACCGGGGAGCTGTTTTTT. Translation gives CASSVFPTGELFF.

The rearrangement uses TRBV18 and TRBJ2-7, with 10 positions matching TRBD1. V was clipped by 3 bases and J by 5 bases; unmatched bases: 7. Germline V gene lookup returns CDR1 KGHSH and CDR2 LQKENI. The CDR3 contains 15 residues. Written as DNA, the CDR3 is TGTGCCAGCTCACCCCGGGACAGGGGTGTCCACGAGCAGTACTTC. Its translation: CASSPRDRGVHEQYF.

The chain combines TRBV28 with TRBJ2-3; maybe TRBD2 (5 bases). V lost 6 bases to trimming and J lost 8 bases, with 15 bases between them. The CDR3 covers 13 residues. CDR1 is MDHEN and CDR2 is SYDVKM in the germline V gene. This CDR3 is CASSAEGAPTQYF. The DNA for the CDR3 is TGTGCCAGCAGCGCCGAGGGAGCGCCTACGCAGTATTTT.

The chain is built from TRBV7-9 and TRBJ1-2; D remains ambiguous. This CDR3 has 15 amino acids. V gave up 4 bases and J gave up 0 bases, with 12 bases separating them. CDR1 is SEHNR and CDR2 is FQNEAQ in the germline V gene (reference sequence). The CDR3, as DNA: TGTGCCAGCAGCTCCTTTCGGGAACCTAACTATGGCTACACCTTC. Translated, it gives CASSSFREPNYGYTF.

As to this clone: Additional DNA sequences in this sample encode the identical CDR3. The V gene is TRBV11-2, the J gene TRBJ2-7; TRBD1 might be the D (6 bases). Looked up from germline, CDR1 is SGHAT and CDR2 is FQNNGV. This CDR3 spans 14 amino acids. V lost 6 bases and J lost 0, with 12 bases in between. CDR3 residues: CASSLGQSSYEQYF. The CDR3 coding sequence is TGTGCCAGCAGTCTCGGACAGAGCTCCTACGAGCAGTACTTC.

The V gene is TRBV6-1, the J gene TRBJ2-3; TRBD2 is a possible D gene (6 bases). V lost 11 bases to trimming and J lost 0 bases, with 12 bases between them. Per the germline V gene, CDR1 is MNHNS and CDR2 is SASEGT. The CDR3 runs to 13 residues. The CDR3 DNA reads TGTGCCGGGGGGAGGCGGAGCACAGATACGCAGTATTTT. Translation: CAGGRRSTDTQYF.

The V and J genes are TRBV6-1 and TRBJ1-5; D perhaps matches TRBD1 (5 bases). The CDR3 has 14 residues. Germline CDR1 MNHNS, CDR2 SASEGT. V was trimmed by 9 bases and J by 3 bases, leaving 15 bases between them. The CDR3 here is CASNRDVTNQPQHF. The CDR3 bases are TGTGCCAGTAACCGGGACGTTACCAATCAGCCCCAGCATTTT.

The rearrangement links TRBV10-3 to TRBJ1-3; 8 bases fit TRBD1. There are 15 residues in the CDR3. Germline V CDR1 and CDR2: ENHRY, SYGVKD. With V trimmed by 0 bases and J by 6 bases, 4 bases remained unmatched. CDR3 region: CAISESQGAENTIYF. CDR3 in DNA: TGTGCCATCAGTGAGTCGCAGGGGGCTGAAAACACCATATATTTT.